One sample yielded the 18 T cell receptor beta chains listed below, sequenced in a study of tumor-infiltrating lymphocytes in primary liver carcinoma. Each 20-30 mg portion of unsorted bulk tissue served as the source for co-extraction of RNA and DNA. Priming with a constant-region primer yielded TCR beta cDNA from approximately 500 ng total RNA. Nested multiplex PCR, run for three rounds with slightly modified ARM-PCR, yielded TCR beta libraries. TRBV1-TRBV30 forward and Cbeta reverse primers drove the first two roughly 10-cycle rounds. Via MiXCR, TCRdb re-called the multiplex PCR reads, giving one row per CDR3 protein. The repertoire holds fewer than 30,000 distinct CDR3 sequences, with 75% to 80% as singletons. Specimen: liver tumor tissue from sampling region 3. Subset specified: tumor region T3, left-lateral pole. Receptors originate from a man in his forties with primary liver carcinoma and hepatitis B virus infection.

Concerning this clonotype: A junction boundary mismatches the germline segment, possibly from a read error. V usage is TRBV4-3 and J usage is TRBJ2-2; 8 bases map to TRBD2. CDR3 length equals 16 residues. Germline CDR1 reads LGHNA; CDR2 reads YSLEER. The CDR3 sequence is CASSQDIPGGVRELFF. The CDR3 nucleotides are TGCGCCAGCAGCCAAGATATACCGGGAGGGGTCAGGGAGTTGTTTTTT.

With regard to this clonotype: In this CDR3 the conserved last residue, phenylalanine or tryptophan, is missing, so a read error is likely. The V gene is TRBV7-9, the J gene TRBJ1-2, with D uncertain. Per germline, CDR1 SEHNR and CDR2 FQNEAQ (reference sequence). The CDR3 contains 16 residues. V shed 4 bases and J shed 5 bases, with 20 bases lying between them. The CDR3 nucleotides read TGTGCCAGCAGCTCCGAGGGCAGGCTGTCACAGTATGGCTACACCTTG. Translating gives CASSSEGRLSQYGYTL.

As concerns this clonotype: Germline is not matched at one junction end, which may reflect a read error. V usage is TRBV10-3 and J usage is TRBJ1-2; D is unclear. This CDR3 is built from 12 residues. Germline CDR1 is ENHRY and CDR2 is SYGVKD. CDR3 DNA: TGTGCCATCAGTGACAGGTGTTATGGCTACACTTTC. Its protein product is CAISDRCYGYTF.

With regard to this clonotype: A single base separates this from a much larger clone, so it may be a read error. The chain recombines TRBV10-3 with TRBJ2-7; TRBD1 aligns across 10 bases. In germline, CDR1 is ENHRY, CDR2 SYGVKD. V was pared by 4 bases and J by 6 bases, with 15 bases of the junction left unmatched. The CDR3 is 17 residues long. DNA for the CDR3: TGTGCCATCAGTGCCCTTCCCCAGGGACAGGGGTTCGGCGAGCAGTACTTC. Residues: CAISALPQGQGFGEQYF.

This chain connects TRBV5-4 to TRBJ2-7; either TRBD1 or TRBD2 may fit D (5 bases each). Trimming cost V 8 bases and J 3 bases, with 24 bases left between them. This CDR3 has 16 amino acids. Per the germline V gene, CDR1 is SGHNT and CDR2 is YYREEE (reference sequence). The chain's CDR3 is CASNKDGAPGGYEQYF. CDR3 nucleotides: TGTGCCAGTAACAAAGACGGGGCTCCCGGTGGCTACGAGCAGTACTTC.

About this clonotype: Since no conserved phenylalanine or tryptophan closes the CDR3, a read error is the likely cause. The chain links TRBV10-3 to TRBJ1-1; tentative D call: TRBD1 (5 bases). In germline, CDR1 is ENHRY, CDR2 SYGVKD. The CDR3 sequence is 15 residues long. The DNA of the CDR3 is TGTACCATCAGTGGGTCTCCAGGGATGAACACTGAAGCTTTCATT. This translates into CTISGSPGMNTEAFI.

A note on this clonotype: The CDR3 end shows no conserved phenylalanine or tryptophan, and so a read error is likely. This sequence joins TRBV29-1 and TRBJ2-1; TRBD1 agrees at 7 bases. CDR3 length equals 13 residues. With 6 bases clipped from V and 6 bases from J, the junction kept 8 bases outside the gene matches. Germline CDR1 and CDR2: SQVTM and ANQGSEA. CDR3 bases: TGCAGCGTAGTCGGGACAGAGAGCAATGAGCAGTTCATC. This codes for CSVVGTESNEQFI.

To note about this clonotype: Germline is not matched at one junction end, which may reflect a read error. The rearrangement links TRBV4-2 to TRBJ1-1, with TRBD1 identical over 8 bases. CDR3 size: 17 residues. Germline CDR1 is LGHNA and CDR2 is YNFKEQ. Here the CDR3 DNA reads TGTGCCAGCTGCCAAGAATACGGACAGGGTTTTTGGATTGAAGCCTTCTTT. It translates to CASCQEYGQGFWIEAFF.

The CDR3 here is CSARGYGDEAFF. In nucleotides, the CDR3 is TGCAGTGCTAGGGGGTACGGTGATGAAGCTTTCTTT. This rearrangement joins TRBV20-1 to TRBJ1-1; no firm D call. V shed 3 bases and J shed 7 bases, with 12 bases lying between them. The germline V gene encodes CDR1 DFQATT and CDR2 SNEGSKA (reference sequence). The CDR3 covers 12 residues.

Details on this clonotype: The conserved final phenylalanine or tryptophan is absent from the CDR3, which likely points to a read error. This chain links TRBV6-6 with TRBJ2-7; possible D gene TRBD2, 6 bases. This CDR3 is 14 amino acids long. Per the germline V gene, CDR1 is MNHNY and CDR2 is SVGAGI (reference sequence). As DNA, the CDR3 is TGTACCAGCAGCGGTGGAGCGGGCGGTATCGGGCAGTACTTA. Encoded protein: CTSSGGAGGIGQYL.

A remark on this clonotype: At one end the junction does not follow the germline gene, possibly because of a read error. CDR3 region: CASSDTGESYDYTF. CDR3 nucleotide sequence: TGTGCCAGCAGTGACACGGGGGAGAGCTATGACTACACATTC. The chain combines TRBV6-6 with TRBJ1-2; D may be TRBD1 (5 bases). Germline V gene sequence: CDR1 MNHNY, CDR2 SVGAGI (reference sequence). The CDR3 covers 14 residues.

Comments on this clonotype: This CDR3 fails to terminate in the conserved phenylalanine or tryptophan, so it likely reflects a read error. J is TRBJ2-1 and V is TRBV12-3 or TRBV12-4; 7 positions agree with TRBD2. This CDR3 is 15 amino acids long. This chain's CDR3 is CASILAGASYNEQFS. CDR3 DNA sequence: TGTGCCAGCATTTTAGCGGGCGCGTCCTACAATGAGCAGTTCTCC.

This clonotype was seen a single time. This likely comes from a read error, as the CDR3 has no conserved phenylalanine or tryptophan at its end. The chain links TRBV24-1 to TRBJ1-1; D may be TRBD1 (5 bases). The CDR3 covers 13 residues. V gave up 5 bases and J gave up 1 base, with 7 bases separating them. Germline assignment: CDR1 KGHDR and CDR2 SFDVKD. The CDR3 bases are TGTGCCACCAGTGGTGGGGGGAACACTGAAGCTTTCCTA. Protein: CATSGGGNTEAFL.

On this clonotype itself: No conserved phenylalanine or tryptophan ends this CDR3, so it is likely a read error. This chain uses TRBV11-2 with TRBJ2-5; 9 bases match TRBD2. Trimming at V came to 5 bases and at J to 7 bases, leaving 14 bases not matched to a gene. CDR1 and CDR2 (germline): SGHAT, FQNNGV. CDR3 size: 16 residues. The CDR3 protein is CASSQTPSGEKGTQYL. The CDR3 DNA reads TGTGCCAGCAGCCAAACTCCTAGCGGGGAGAAAGGGACCCAGTACTTG.

CDR3 nucleotides: TGTGCCAGCAGTACCTCGGACAGGGGAAATCAGCCCCAGCATTTT. It is translated as CASSTSDRGNQPQHF. J is TRBJ1-5 and V is TRBV28, with 9 bases lining up with TRBD1. This CDR3 comprises 15 residues. Germline CDR1 and CDR2: MDHEN and SYDVKM. With V trimmed by 5 bases and J by 4 bases, 6 bases remained unmatched.

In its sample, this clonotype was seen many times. Here the CDR3 reads CASSYQDRDREAFF. The CDR3 region has the DNA TGCGCCAGCAGCTACCAGGACAGGGACAGGGAAGCTTTCTTT. The chain joins TRBV5-1 to TRBJ1-1; 8 bases are a match to TRBD1. There are 14 residues in the CDR3. Germline V CDR1 and CDR2: SGHRS, YFSETQ. The V gene end was trimmed by 3 bases and the J gene end by 8 bases; junction bases not matched to a gene: 9.

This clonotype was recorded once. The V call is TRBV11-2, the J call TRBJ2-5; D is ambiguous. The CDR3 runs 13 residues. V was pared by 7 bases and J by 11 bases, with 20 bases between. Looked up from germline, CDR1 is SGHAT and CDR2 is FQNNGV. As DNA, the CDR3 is TGTGCCAGCATCTCTCTCGCCCAAGTGACTCAGTACTTC. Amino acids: CASISLAQVTQYF.

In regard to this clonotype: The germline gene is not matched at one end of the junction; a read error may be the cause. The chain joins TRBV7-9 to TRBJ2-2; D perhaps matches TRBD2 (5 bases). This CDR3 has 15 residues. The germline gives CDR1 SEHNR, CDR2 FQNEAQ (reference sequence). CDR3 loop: CASSLSSTDTGELLF. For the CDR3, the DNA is TGTGCCAGCAGCTTATCGAGTACTGACACCGGGGAGCTGCTTTTT.